Below, one TCR beta chain is given with its context. Antigen specificity is unknown. The data derive from a study of a mutant IDH1 vaccine in newly diagnosed glioma. At the level of the study: Males made up about 60% and females about 38% of treated patients, whose mean age was roughly 40 years. Findings and limits, study-wide: Apparently, pseudoprogression bore no relation to changes among the top peripheral T cell clonotypes.

TCRdb's table, derived via immunoSEQ multiplex PCR, lists solely in-frame clones and lacks some. The table records approximately 52,000 clones, 70% to 80% of them present only once. Germline V gives CDR1 SGHDT, CDR2 YYEEEE. The CDR3 runs to 16 residues. V was trimmed by 7 bases and J by 4 bases, leaving 23 bases between them. Time point denoted: baseline, week 1 (first vaccination visit). The treatment: pre-vaccination baseline after standard-of-care therapy. Astrocytomas found in donors were new, WHO grade 3 or 4, IDH1-mutant and ATRX-lost. The starting material was PBMCs, obtained from a glioma patient treated with radiotherapy, temozolomide or both. The sequence was obtained from a woman between 35 and 50 years old with glioma. The chain joins TRBV5-6 to TRBJ1-1; TRBD1 might be the D (5 bases). CDR3 sequence (DNA): TGTGCCAGCGCTAAGGACACCGGAAACTCGGGCACTGAAGCTTTCTTT. This translates into CASAKDTGNSGTEAFF.